The 18 T cell receptor beta chains below were found in one sample sequenced in a study of OX40 agonist ivuxolimab in advanced cancers. Produced via immunoSEQ multiplex PCR; TCRdb's table is partial and in-frame only. The table includes tens of thousands of clones, approximately 90% detected once. The input for sequencing was CD4+ or CD8+ T cells sorted from blood, taken in a trial of the OX40 agonist ivuxolimab. These receptors were taken from an adult with an advanced solid tumor such as melanoma, head and neck, liver or kidney cancer.

The chain carries TRBV4-2 and TRBJ2-1; 7 positions agree with TRBD2. This CDR3 is 17 amino acids long. The V gene end was trimmed by 1 base and the J gene end by 2 bases; junction bases not matched to a gene: 8. Germline assignment: CDR1 LGHNA and CDR2 YNFKEQ. The CDR3 region is CASSQGASGMAYNEQFF. CDR3 DNA: TGTGCCAGCAGCCAAGGGGCCAGCGGGATGGCCTACAATGAGCAGTTCTTC.

The CDR3 loop is CASSVDPGDRAGEQYF. The CDR3 coding sequence is TGTGCCAGCAGCGTAGACCCTGGGGACAGGGCGGGCGAGCAGTACTTC. This sequence joins TRBV9 and TRBJ2-7; TRBD1 agrees at 9 bases. Germline lookup yields CDR1 SGDLS and CDR2 YYNGEE. The CDR3 is made up of 16 amino acids. The V gene end was trimmed by 0 bases and the J gene end by 6 bases; junction bases not matched to a gene: 10. Combining the CDR3 with reference TRBV9 and TRBJ2-7 gives the whole variable domain DSGVTQTPKHLITATGQRVTLRCSPRSGDLSVYWYQQSLDQGLQFLIQYYNGEERAKGNILERFSAQQFPDLHSELNLSSLELGDSALYFCASSVDPGDRAGEQYFGPGTRLTVT.

The gene calls are TRBV18 and TRBJ2-7; D is tentatively TRBD1 or TRBD2 (5 bases each). CDR3 length: 14 amino acids. The V end was cut by 5 bases, the J end by 0 bases, with 11 bases between. The germline CDR1 and CDR2 sequences are KGHSH and LQKENI. The CDR3 loop reads CASSRDRSSYEQYF. The CDR3 nucleotides are TGTGCCAGCTCAAGGGACCGGAGCTCCTACGAGCAGTACTTC.

This chain joins TRBV14 and TRBJ1-2; D may be TRBD1 (5 bases). This CDR3 spans 14 amino acids. Germline CDR1 reads SGHDN; CDR2 reads FVKESK. Trimming left V 1 base short and J 8 bases short, with 14 bases between. CDR3 region: CASSQAVGWGGYTF. The CDR3 DNA is TGTGCCAGCAGCCAAGCCGTAGGATGGGGCGGCTACACCTTC.

This rearrangement joins TRBV11-1 to TRBJ2-7; 10 positions agree with TRBD2. The germline V gene encodes CDR1 SGHAT and CDR2 FQDESV (reference sequence). V shed 4 bases and J 0 bases; nucleotides not matched to a gene: 3. The CDR3 has 15 residues. CDR3 sequence (DNA): TGTGCCAGCAGCTGGACTAGCGGTAGCTCCTACGAGCAGTACTTC. This gives the protein CASSWTSGSSYEQYF. Combining the CDR3 with reference TRBV11-1 and TRBJ2-7 gives the whole variable domain EAEVAQSPRYKITEKSQAVAFWCDPISGHATLYWYRQILGQGPELLVQFQDESVVDDSQLPKDRFSAERLKGVDSTLKIQPAELGDSAMYLCASSWTSGSSYEQYFGPGTRLTVT.

This clone was seen just once. The chain joins TRBV5-1 to TRBJ2-7; no reliable D call. This CDR3 region has 13 residues. The germline V gene encodes CDR1 SGHRS and CDR2 YFSETQ. Trimming took off 4 bases at V and 5 bases at J, with 13 bases between the two ends. CDR3 residues: CASSGIVGNEQYF. The CDR3 DNA reads TGCGCCAGCAGCGGGATAGTGGGCAACGAGCAGTACTTC.

This clone was picked up a small number of times. Other DNA sequences in the sample encode the same CDR3. V usage is TRBV7-2 and J usage is TRBJ2-7; possible D gene TRBD1, 5 bases. The CDR3 extends over 14 amino acids. V was clipped by 1 base and J by 2 bases, with 9 bases between them. The germline gives CDR1 SGHTA, CDR2 FQGNSA. CDR3 DNA sequence: TGTGCCAGCAGCTTAGGGCAGGGAACCTACGAGCAGTACTTC. It yields the protein CASSLGQGTYEQYF.

V is TRBV7-2 and J is TRBJ2-5; D not certain. Germline assignment: CDR1 SGHTA and CDR2 FQGNSA. This CDR3 spans 13 amino acids. The V gene lost 5 bases and the J gene lost 4 bases, with 11 bases spanning the gap. The chain's CDR3 is CASSPLIPETQYF. DNA of the CDR3: TGTGCCAGCAGCCCCCTAATTCCAGAGACCCAGTACTTC.

The V and J genes are TRBV13 and TRBJ2-3; possibly TRBD2 for D (6 bases). This CDR3 contains 15 residues. CDR1 PRHDT and CDR2 FYEKMQ come from the germline V gene (reference sequence). Trimming pared 5 bases from V and 4 bases from J, leaving 16 bases between. CDR3 protein: CASSPGRGIPDTQYF. The DNA of the CDR3 is TGTGCCAGCAGCCCGGGGCGGGGTATCCCAGATACGCAGTATTTT.

The chain links TRBV6-1 to TRBJ1-1; D may be TRBD1 (6 bases). The CDR3 consists of 15 residues. Germline-derived CDR1 and CDR2 are MNHNS and SASEGT. The V end lost 1 base, the J end lost 2 bases, and 11 bases lay between the germline ends. CDR3 DNA sequence: TGTGCCAGCAGTGAAGATCCAGGGGTAAACACTGAAGCTTTCTTT. This gives the protein CASSEDPGVNTEAFF.

The V gene is TRBV5-1, the J gene TRBJ1-1, with 11 bases lining up with TRBD1. CDR3 length: 16 amino acids. V trimming: 3 bases; J trimming: 2 bases; junction bases outside the gene matches: 6. From germline, CDR1 is SGHRS and CDR2 YFSETQ. The CDR3 DNA is TGCGCCAGCAGCTCCAGGACAGGGGGCGAAAACACTGAAGCTTTCTTT. It codes for CASSSRTGGENTEAFF.

The gene calls are TRBV28 and TRBJ2-7; 10 bases are shared with TRBD2. The CDR3 is 12 residues long. Germline trimming cut 8 bases from V and 3 bases from J; bases unmatched to any gene: 1. Germline loops: CDR1 MDHEN, CDR2 SYDVKM. The CDR3 here is CASGTSDYEQYF. The CDR3 nucleotides are TGTGCCAGCGGGACTAGCGACTACGAGCAGTACTTC.

This chain uses TRBV18 with TRBJ2-7; tentatively, D is TRBD1 or TRBD2 (6 bases each). Trimming pared 3 bases from V and 2 bases from J, leaving 11 bases between. Germline V CDR1 and CDR2: KGHSH, LQKENI. The CDR3 is 14 amino acids. The CDR3 DNA reads TGTGCCAGCTCACCCCCTGGGGGGCCCTACGAGCAGTACTTC. Translation: CASSPPGGPYEQYF.

This chain connects TRBV7-8 to TRBJ2-3; 9 bases are shared with TRBD2. J was trimmed by 4 bases and V by 2 bases; bases with no gene match: 10. CDR3 length: 17 residues. Germline V lookup: CDR1 SGHVS, CDR2 FQNEAQ. CDR3: CASSLNFGGRAADTQYF. In DNA, the CDR3 is TGTGCCAGCAGCTTAAACTTTGGCGGGAGGGCGGCAGATACGCAGTATTTT.

V usage is TRBV5-6 and J usage is TRBJ1-5; 7 positions match TRBD1. The V gene's germline CDR1 is SGHDT and CDR2 YYEEEE. This CDR3 comprises 17 residues. J lost 0 bases, V lost 1 base, and 7 bases had no gene match. The chain's CDR3 is CASSLFGDSYSNQPQHF. CDR3 DNA sequence: TGTGCCAGCAGCTTGTTCGGGGACAGTTATAGCAATCAGCCCCAGCATTTT.

CDR3 sequence reads: CASRRSGTSGNTIYF. CDR3 in DNA: TGTGCCAGCAGACGTAGCGGGACCTCTGGAAACACCATATATTTT. The chain carries TRBV6-6 and TRBJ1-3; TRBD1 is a possible D gene (5 bases). V lost 6 bases and J 0 bases, leaving 12 bases between the germline ends. This CDR3 has 15 residues. Germline V CDR1 and CDR2: MNHNY, SVGAGI (reference sequence).

The chain carries TRBV7-9 and TRBJ1-1; unclear D gene. The CDR3 covers 13 residues. V dropped 5 bases and J dropped 0 bases, with 7 bases sitting between them. Germline V CDR1 and CDR2: SEHNR, FQNEAQ (reference sequence). The CDR3: CASSNPVNTEAFF. Here the CDR3 DNA reads TGTGCCAGCAGCAATCCGGTGAACACTGAAGCTTTCTTT.

The chain couples TRBV6-6 to TRBJ1-5; a weak D match, TRBD1 (6 bases). CDR3 length equals 13 residues. Germline V gives CDR1 MNHNY, CDR2 SVGAGI (reference sequence). The CDR3 protein is CAATGSWNQPQHF. In DNA form, the CDR3 reads TGTGCTGCAACAGGGTCGTGGAATCAGCCCCAGCATTTT.